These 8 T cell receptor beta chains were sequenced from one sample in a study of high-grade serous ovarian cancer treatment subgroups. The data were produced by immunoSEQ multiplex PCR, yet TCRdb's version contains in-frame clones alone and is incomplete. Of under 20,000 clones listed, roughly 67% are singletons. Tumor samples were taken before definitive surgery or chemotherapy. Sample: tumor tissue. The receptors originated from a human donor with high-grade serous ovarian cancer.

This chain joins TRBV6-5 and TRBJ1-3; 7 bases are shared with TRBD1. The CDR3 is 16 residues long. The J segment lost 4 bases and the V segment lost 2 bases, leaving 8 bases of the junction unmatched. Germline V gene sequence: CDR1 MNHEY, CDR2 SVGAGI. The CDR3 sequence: CASSYGDRVGGNTIYF. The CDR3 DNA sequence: TGTGCCAGCAGTTACGGCGACAGGGTAGGAGGAAACACCATATATTTT.

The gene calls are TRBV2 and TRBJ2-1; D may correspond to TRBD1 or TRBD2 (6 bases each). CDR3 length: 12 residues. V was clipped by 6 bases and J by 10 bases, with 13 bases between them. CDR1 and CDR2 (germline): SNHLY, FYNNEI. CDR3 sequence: CASSSQGGEQFF. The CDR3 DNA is TGTGCCAGCAGCTCTCAAGGGGGGGAGCAGTTCTTC.

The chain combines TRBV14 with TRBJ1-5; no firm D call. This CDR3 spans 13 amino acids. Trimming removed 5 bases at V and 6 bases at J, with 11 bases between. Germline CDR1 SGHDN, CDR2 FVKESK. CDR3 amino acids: CASSSGSFQPQHF. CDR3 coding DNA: TGTGCCAGCAGCTCCGGGAGTTTTCAGCCCCAGCATTTT.

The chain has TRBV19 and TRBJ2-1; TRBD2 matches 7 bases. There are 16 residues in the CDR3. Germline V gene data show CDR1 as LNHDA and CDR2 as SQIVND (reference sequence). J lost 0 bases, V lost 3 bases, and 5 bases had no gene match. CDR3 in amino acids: CASSIGGGRSYNEQFF. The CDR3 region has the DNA TGTGCCAGTAGTATTGGCGGGGGACGCTCCTACAATGAGCAGTTCTTC.

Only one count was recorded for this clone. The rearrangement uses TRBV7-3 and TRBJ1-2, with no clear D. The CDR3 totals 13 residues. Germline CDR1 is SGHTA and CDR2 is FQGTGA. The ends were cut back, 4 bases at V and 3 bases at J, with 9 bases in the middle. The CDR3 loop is CASSSYYDYGYTF. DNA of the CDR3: TGTGCCAGCAGCTCCTACTACGACTATGGCTACACCTTC.

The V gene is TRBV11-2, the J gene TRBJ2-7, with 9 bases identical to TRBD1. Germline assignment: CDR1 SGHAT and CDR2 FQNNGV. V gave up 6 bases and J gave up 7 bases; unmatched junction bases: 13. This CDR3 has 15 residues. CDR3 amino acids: CASSSTGGAGWEQYF. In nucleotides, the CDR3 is TGTGCCAGCAGTTCCACAGGGGGCGCCGGGTGGGAGCAGTACTTC.

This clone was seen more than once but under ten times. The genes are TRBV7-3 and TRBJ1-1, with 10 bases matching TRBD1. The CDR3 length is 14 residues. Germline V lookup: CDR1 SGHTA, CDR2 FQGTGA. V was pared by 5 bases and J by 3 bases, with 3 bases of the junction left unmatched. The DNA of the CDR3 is TGTGCCAGCAGCGTTGACAGGGGGCACACTGAAGCTTTCTTT. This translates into CASSVDRGHTEAFF.

The CDR3 bases are TGTGCCAGCAGCGCCCCCGGGACAGGGAATGGCTACACCTTC. Protein sequence: CASSAPGTGNGYTF. This sequence joins TRBV9 and TRBJ1-2, with 9 bases identical to TRBD1. With 3 bases clipped from V and 6 bases from J, the junction kept 6 bases outside the gene matches. This CDR3 has 14 amino acids. Germline V gene data show CDR1 as SGDLS and CDR2 as YYNGEE.